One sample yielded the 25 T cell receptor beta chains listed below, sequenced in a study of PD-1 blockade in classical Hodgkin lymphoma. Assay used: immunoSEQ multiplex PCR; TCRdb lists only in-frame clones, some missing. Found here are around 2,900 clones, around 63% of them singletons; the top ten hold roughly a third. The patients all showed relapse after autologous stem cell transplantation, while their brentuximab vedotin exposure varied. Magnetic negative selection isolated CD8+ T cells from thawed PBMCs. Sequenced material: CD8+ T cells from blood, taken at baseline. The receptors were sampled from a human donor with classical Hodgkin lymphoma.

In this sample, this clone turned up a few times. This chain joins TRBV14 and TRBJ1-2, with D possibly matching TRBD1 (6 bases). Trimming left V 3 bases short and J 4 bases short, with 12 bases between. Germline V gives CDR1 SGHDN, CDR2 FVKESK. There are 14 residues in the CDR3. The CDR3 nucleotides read TGTGCCAGCAGCCAGGAACAGGGATCCTATGGCTACACCTTC. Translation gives CASSQEQGSYGYTF.

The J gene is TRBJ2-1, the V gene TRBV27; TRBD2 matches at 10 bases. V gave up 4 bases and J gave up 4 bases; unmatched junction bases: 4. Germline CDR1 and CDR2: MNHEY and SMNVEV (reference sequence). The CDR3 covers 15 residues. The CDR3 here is CASSSGTSDYNEQFF. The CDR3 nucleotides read TGTGCCAGCAGTTCGGGGACTAGCGATTACAATGAGCAGTTCTTC.

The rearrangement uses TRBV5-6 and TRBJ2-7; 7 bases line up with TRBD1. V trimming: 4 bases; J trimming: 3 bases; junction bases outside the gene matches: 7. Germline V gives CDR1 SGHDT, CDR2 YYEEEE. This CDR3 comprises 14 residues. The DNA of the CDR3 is TGTGCCAGCAGCGAGACAGGGACAGTCTACGAGCAGTACTTC. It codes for CASSETGTVYEQYF.

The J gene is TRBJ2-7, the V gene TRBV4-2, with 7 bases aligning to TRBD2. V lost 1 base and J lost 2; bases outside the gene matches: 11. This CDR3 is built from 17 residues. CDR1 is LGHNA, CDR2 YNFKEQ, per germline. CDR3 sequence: CASSQGDYVPKTYEQYF. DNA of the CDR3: TGTGCCAGCAGCCAAGGGGACTATGTCCCTAAAACCTACGAGCAGTACTTC.

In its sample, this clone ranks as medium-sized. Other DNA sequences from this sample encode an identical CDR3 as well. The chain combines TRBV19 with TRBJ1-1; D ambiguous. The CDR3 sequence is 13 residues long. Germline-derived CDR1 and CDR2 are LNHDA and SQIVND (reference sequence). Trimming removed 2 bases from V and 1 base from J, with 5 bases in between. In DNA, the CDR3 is TGTGCCAGTAGTATAAACGCGAACACTGAAGCTTTCTTT. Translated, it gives CASSINANTEAFF.

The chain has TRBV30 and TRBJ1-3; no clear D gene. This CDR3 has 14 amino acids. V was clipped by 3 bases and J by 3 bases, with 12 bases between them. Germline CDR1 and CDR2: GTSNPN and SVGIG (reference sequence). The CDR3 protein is CAWSEVGLGNTIYF. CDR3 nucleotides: TGTGCCTGGAGCGAGGTTGGTCTTGGAAACACCATATATTTT. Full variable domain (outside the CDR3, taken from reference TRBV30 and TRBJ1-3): SQTIHQWPATLVQPVGSPLSLECTVEGTSNPNLYWYRQAAGRGLQLLFYSVGIGQISSEVPQNLSASRPQDRQFILSSKKLLLSDSGFYLCAWSEVGLGNTIYFGEGSWLTVV.

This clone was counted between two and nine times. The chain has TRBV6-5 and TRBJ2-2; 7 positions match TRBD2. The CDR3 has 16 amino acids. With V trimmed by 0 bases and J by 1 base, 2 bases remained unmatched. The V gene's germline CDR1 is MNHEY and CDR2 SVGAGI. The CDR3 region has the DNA TGTGCCAGCAGTTACTCGCCTAGCGGGAACACCGGGGAGCTGTTTTTT. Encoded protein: CASSYSPSGNTGELFF.

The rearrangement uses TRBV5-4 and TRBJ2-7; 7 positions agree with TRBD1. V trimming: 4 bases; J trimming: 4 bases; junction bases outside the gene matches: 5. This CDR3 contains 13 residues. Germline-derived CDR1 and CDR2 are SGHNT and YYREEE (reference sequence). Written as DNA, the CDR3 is TGTGCCAGCAGCCAGAACAGGGGATACGAGCAGTACTTC. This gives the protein CASSQNRGYEQYF.

The CDR3 region has the DNA TGTGCCAGCAGTTACTCGATAGAGACTGAAGCTTTCTTT. As protein: CASSYSIETEAFF. The chain couples TRBV6-6 to TRBJ1-1; D not certain. V gave up 0 bases and J gave up 5 bases, with 7 bases separating them. This CDR3 comprises 13 residues. Germline V gene sequence: CDR1 MNHNY, CDR2 SVGAGI (reference sequence).

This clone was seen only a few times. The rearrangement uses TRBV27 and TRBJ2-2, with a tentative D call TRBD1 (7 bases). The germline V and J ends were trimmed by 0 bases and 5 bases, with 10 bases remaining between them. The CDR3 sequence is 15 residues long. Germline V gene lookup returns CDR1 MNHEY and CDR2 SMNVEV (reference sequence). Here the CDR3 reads CASSLSQGGTGELFF. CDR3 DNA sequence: TGTGCCAGCAGTTTATCGCAGGGGGGAACCGGGGAGCTGTTTTTT.

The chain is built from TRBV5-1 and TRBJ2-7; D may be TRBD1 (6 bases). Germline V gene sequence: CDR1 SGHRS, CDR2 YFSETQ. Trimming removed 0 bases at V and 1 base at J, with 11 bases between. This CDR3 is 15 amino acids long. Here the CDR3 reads CASSLGQGKSYEQYF. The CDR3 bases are TGCGCCAGCAGCTTGGGGCAGGGGAAATCCTACGAGCAGTACTTC.

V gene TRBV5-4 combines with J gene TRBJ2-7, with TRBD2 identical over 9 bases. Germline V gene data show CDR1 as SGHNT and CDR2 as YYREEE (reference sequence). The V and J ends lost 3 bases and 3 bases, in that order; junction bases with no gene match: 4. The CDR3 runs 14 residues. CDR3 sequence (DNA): TGTGCCAGCAGCTCAGCGGGAGGAAACTACGAGCAGTACTTC. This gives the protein CASSSAGGNYEQYF.

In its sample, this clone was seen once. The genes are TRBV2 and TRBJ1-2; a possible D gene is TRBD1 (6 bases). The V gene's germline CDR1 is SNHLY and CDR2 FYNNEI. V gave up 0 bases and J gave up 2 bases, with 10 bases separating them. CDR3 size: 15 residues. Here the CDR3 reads CASSEAGGTNYGYTF. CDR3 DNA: TGTGCCAGCAGTGAAGCAGGGGGAACGAACTATGGCTACACCTTC.

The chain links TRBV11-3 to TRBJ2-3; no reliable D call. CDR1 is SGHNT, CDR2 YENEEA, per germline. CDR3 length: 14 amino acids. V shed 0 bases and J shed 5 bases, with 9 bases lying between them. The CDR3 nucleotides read TGTGCCAGCAGCTTAGAGGGCCTGGGAGATACGCAGTATTTT. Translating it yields CASSLEGLGDTQYF.

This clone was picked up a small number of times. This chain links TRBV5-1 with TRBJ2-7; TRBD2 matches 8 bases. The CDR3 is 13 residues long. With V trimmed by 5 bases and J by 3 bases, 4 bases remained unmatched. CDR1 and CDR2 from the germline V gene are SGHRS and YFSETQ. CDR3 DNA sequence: TGCGCCAGCAGGGTTAGCGGGAACTACGAGCAGTACTTC. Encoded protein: CASRVSGNYEQYF.

The CDR3 here is CASSPFLGNSYEQYF. The CDR3 nucleotides read TGTGCCAGCAGCCCCTTTTTGGGTAACTCCTACGAGCAGTACTTC. This rearrangement joins TRBV14 to TRBJ2-7; D unclear. CDR1 is SGHDN and CDR2 is FVKESK in the germline V gene. V gave up 4 bases and J gave up 0 bases, with 13 bases separating them. The CDR3 runs 15 residues.

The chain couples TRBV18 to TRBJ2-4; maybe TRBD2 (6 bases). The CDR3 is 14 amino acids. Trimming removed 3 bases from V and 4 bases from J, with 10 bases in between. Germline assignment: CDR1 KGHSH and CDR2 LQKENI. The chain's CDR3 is CASSPSSGKNIQYF. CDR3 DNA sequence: TGTGCCAGCTCACCTTCCAGCGGGAAAAACATTCAGTACTTC.

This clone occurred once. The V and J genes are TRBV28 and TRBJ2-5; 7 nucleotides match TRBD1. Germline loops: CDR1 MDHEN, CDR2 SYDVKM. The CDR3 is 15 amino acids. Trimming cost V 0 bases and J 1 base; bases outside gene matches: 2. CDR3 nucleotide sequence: TGTGCCAGCAGTTTATGGGACAGGACCCAAGAGACCCAGTACTTC. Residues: CASSLWDRTQETQYF.

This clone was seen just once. The CDR3 sequence is CASSRRAYDYEQYF. For the CDR3, the DNA is TGTGCCAGCAGCCGTCGGGCTTACGACTACGAGCAGTACTTC. J is TRBJ2-7 and V is TRBV13; D remains unclear. The CDR3 runs 14 residues. Between the trimmed V and J ends, which lost 5 bases and 3 bases, there was a span of 14 bases. Germline assignment: CDR1 PRHDT and CDR2 FYEKMQ (reference sequence).

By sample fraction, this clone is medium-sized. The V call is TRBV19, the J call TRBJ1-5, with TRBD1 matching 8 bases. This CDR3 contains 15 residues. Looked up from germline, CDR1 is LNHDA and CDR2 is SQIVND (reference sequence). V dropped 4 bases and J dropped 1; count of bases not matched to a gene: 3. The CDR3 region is CASSTTGVSNQPQHF. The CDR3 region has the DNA TGTGCCAGTAGTACGACAGGGGTCAGCAATCAGCCCCAGCATTTT. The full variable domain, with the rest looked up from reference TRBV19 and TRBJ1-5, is DGGITQSPKYLFRKEGQNVTLSCEQNLNHDAMYWYRQDPGQGLRLIYYSQIVNDFQKGDIAEGYSVSREKKESFPLTVTSAQKNPTAFYLCASSTTGVSNQPQHFGDGTRLSIL.

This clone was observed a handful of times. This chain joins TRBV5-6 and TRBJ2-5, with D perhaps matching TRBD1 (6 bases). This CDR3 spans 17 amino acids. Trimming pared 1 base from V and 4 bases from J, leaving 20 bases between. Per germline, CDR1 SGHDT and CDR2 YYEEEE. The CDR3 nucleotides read TGTGCCAGCAGCTTGACAGGGTCTTGGAATATCCGAGAGACCCAGTACTTC. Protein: CASSLTGSWNIRETQYF.

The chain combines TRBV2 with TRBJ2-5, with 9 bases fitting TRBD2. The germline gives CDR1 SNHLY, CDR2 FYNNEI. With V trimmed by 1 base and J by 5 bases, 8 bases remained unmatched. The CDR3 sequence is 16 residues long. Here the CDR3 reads CASSEVLAGARETQYF. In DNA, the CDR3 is TGTGCCAGCAGTGAAGTGTTAGCGGGAGCGCGTGAGACCCAGTACTTC.

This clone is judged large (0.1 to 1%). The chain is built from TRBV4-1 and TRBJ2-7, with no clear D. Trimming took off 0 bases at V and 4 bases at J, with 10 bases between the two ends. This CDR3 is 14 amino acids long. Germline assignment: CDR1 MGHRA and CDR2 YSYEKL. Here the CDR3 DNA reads TGCGCCAGCAGCCAAGATCAACGCTCTTACGAGCAGTACTTC. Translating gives CASSQDQRSYEQYF.

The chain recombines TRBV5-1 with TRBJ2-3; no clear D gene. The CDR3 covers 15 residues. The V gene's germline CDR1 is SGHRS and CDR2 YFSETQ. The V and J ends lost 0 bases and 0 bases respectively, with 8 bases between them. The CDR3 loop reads CASSLGPPSTDTQYF. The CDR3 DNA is TGCGCCAGCAGCTTGGGACCCCCTAGCACAGATACGCAGTATTTT.

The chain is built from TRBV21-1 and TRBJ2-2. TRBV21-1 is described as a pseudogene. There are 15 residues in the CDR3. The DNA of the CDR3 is TGTGCCAGCAGCAAAGCCCGTAACGACACCGGGGAGCTGTTTTTT. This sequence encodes CASSKARNDTGELFF.